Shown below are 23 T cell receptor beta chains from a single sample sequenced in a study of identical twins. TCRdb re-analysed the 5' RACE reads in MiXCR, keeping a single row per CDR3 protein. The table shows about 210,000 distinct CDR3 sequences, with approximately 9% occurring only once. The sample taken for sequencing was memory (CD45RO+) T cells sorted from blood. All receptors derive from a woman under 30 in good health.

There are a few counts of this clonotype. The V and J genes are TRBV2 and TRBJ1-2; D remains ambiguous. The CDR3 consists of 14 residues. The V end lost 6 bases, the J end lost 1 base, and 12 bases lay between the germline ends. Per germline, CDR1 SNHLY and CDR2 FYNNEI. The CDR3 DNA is TGTGCCAGCAGGAAACAGAAGAATAACTATGGCTACACCTTC. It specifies CASRKQKNNYGYTF.

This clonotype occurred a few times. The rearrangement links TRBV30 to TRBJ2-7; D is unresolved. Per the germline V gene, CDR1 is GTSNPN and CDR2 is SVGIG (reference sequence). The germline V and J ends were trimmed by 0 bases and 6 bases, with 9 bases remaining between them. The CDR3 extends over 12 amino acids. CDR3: CAWSVARSEQYF. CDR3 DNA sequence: TGTGCCTGGAGTGTTGCGCGATCCGAGCAGTACTTC.

The CDR3 loop is CSARGGQGRETQYF. CDR3 nucleotides: TGCAGTGCTAGAGGCGGACAGGGGAGGGAGACCCAGTACTTC. V gene TRBV20-1 combines with J gene TRBJ2-5, with 9 bases fitting TRBD1. CDR1 and CDR2 (germline): DFQATT, SNEGSKA (reference sequence). The CDR3 runs 14 residues. V lost 1 base and J lost 5; bases outside the gene matches: 5.

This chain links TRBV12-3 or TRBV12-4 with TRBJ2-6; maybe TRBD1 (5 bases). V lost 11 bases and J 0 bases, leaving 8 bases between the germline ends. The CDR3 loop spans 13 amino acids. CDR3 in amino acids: CASGASGANVLTF. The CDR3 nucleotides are TGTGCCTCTGGGGCCTCTGGGGCCAACGTCCTGACTTTC.

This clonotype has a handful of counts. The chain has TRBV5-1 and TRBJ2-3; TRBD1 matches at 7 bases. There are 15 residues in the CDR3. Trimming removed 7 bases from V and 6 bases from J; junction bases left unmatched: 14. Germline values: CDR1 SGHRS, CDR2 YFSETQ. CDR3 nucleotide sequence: TGCGCCAGCTCTATAACAGGGGCGTCTACGGATACGCAGTATTTT. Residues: CASSITGASTDTQYF.

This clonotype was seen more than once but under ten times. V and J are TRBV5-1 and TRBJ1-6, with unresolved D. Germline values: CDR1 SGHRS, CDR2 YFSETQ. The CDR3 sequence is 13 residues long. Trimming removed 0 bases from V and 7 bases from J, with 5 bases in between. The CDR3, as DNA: TGCGCCAGCAGCTTGGAAAGAAATTCACCCCTCCACTTT. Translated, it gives CASSLERNSPLHF.

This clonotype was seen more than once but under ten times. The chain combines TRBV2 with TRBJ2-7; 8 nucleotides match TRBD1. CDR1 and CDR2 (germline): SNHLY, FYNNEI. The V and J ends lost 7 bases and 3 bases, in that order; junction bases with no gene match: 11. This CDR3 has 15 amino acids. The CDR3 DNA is TGTGCCAGCACTCCGGCCGGGACAGGTAGCTACGAGCAGTACTTC. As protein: CASTPAGTGSYEQYF. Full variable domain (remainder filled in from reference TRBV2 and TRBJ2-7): EPEVTQTPSHQVTQMGQEVILRCVPISNHLYFYWYRQILGQKVEFLVSFYNNEISEKSEIFDDQFSVERPDGSNFTLKIRSTKLEDSAMYFCASTPAGTGSYEQYFGPGTRLTVT.

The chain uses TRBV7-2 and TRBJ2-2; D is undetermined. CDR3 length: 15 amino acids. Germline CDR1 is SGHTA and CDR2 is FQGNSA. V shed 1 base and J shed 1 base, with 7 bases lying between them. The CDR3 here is CASSLGSRNTGELFF. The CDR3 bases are TGTGCCAGCAGCTTAGGGTCCCGGAACACCGGGGAGCTGTTTTTT.

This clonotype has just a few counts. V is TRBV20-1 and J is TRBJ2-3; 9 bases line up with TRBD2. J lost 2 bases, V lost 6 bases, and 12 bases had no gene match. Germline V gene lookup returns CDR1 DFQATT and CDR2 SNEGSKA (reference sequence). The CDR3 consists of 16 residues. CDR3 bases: TGCAGTGCCCAACCCCCTCTAGCGGGGTACACAGATACGCAGTATTTT. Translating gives CSAQPPLAGYTDTQYF.

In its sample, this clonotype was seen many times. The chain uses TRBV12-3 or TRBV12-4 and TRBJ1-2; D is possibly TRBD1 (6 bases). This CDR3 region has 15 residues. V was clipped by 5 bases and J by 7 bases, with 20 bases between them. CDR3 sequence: CASSLARQAGGGYTF. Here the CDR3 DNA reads TGTGCCAGCAGTCTCGCTCGACAGGCCGGCGGTGGCTACACCTTC.

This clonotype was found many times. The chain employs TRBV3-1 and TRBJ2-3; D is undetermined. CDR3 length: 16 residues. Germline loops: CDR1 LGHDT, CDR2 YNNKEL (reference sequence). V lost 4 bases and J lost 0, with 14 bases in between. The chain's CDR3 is CASSPGIHQSTDTQYF. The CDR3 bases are TGTGCCAGCAGCCCTGGCATACACCAAAGCACAGATACGCAGTATTTT.

CDR3 protein: CASSVDRGEAFF. The CDR3 DNA reads TGCGCCAGCAGCGTTGACAGGGGTGAAGCTTTCTTT. This chain connects TRBV10-2 to TRBJ1-1; 8 positions match TRBD1. The ends lost 6 bases at V and 7 bases at J; junction bases unmatched: 4. The CDR3 has 12 residues. The V gene's germline CDR1 is WSHSY and CDR2 SAAADI.

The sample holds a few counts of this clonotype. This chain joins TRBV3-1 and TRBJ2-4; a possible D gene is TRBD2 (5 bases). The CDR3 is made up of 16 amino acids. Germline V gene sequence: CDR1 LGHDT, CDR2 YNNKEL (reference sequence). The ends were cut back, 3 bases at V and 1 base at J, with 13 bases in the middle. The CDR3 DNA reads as TGTGCCAGCAGCCAGTTCATTGGGAGTGCCAAAAACATTCAGTACTTC. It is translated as CASSQFIGSAKNIQYF.

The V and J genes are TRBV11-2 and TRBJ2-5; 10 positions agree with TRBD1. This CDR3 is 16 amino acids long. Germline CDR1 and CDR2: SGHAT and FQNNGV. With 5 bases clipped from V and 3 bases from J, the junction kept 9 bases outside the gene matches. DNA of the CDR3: TGTGCCAGCAGCCCTTGGGACAGGGGAGTTAAAGAGACCCAGTACTTC. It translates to CASSPWDRGVKETQYF. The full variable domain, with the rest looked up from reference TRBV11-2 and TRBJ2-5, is EAGVAQSPRYKIIEKRQSVAFWCNPISGHATLYWYQQILGQGPKLLIQFQNNGVVDDSQLPKDRFSAERLKGVDSTLKIQPAKLEDSAVYLCASSPWDRGVKETQYFGPGTRLLVL.

This chain's CDR3 is CASSYGKDTGELFF. The CDR3 DNA follows: TGTGCCAGCAGTTACGGGAAGGACACCGGGGAGCTGTTTTTT. V gene TRBV6-5 combines with J gene TRBJ2-2; no clear D gene. V lost 2 bases and J 3 bases, leaving 7 bases between the germline ends. The CDR3 totals 14 residues. The V gene's germline CDR1 is MNHEY and CDR2 SVGAGI.

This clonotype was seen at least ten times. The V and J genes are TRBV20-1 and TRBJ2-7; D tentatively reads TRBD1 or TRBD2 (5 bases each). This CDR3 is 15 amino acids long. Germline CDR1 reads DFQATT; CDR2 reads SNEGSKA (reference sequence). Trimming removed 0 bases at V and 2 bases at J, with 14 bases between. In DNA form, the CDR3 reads TGCAGTGCTAGAGATGTGACAGCGAGGGCCTACGAGCAGTACTTC. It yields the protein CSARDVTARAYEQYF.

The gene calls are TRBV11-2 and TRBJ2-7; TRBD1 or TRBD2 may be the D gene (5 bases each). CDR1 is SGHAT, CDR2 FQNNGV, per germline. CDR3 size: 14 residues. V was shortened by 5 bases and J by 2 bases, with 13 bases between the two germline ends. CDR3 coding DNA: TGTGCCAGCAGCCAGGGACCTCAAACCTACGAGCAGTACTTC. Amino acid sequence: CASSQGPQTYEQYF.

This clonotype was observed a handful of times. The CDR3 loop reads CATTALGGSYNEQFF. The CDR3, as DNA: TGTGCCACCACCGCCCTGGGTGGGTCCTACAATGAGCAGTTCTTC. The rearrangement uses TRBV15 and TRBJ2-1; no definite D call. Trimming shortened V by 7 bases and J by 1 base, and 14 bases separated the two germline ends. The germline V gene has CDR1 LNHNV and CDR2 YYDKDF (reference sequence). The CDR3 spans 15 residues.

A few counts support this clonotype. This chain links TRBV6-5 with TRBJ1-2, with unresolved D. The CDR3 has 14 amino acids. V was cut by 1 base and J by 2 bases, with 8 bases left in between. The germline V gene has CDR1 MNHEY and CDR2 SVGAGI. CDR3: CASSYYAGNYGYTF. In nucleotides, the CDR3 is TGTGCCAGCAGTTACTACGCAGGAAACTATGGCTACACCTTC.

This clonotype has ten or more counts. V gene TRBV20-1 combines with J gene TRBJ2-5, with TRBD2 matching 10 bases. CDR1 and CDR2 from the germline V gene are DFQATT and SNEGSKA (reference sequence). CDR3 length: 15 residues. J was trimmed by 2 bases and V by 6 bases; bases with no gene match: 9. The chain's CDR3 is CSATLAGKFQETQYF. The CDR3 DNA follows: TGCAGTGCAACACTAGCGGGGAAGTTTCAAGAGACCCAGTACTTC.

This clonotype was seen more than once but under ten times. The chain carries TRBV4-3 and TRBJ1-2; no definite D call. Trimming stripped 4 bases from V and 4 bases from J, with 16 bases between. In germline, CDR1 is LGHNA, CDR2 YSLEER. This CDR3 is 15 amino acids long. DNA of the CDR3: TGCGCCAGCAGCCCGCGCACTGGAGGGTCCTATGGCTACACCTTC. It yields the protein CASSPRTGGSYGYTF.

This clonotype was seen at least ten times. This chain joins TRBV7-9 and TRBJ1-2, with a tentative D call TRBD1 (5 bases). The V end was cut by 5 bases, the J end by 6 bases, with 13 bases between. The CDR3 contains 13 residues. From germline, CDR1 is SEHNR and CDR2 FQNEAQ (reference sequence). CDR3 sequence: CASSVQVINGYTF. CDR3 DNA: TGTGCCAGCAGCGTACAGGTTATCAATGGCTACACCTTC.

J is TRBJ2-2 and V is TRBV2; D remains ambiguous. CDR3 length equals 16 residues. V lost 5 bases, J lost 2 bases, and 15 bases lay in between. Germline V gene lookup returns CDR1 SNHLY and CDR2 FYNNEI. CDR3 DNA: TGTGCCAGCAGTCCTACCCATGTAGGCAACACCGGGGAGCTGTTTTTT. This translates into CASSPTHVGNTGELFF.